This T cell receptor (beta chain) derives from a study of blood T cell repertoires in COVID-19. In the study overall: The United States, Italy and Spain provided the acute and convalescent COVID-19 samples. The analysed material was cDNA or gDNA that came from T cells, B-cell-depleted T cells, or PBMCs.

In the authors' methods: Reference gene primer amplification gave estimated nucleated cell counts. Some clones are missing from TCRdb's copy, which holds only in-frame ones; the method was immunoSEQ multiplex PCR. V, J and clone size reflect that table, while D and trimming were determined from the DNA. The sample records some 350,000 clones, around 82% being singletons. This clone was picked up one time. CDR3 length: 14 amino acids. Germline CDR1 LGHNT, CDR2 FRNRAP. V lost 1 base, J lost 5 bases, and 3 bases stayed unmatched. What was sequenced was peripheral blood. J is TRBJ1-2 and V is TRBV12-5; TRBD1 matches 8 bases. This sequence originates from a man aged 25-40 years with active or convalescent COVID-19. In DNA form, the CDR3 reads TGTGCTAGTGGTTTGGGGACAGGGTATTATGGCTACACCTTC. This codes for CASGLGTGYYGYTF.